This T cell receptor beta chain was identified in a study of blood T cell repertoires in COVID-19. Across the study: COVID-19 samples collected from the United States, Italy and Spain covered acute and convalescent phases. PBMCs, B-cell-depleted T cells, or T cells provided the cDNA or gDNA that made up the material.

Germline V gene lookup returns CDR1 LNHDA and CDR2 SQIVND (reference sequence). CDR3 size: 14 residues. V trimming: 8 bases; J trimming: 6 bases; junction bases outside the gene matches: 10. Methods used by the authors: Scientists estimated how many nucleated cells there were by amplifying reference gene primers. Repertoires were generated with immunoSEQ multiplex PCR, while TCRdb's copy carries only in-frame clones and drops some. Clone size and the V and J calls come from that table; the DNA yielded D and trimming. The profile shows about 65,000 clones, 70% to 90% of them singletons. The TCR originated in a man older than 75 with acute or convalescent COVID-19. The chain recombines TRBV19 with TRBJ1-2; TRBD1 aligns across 9 bases. Sequences were obtained from peripheral blood. CDR3 residues: CASSNAGTGNGYTF. In DNA form, the CDR3 reads TGTGCCAGTTCGAACGCCGGGACAGGGAATGGCTACACCTTC.